This TCR beta chain was identified during a study of blood T cell repertoires in COVID-19. Germline-derived CDR1 and CDR2 are SGHNT and YYREEE (reference sequence). V lost 1 base and J lost 0, with 6 bases in between. CDR3 size: 14 residues. Across 20 to 25 US areas, participants ranged in age from roughly 18 to 89 years. Cohorts were assigned according to the clinical history that participants reported. Before being deemed recovered, Cohort 3 donors had two negative PCRs, clearance, or symptom resolution. TCRdb's table, derived via immunoSEQ multiplex PCR, lists solely in-frame clones and lacks some. The table shows more than 250,000 clones, with around 88% occurring only once.

The V and J genes are TRBV5-4 and TRBJ2-3; D gene ambiguous. The sequence was obtained from a woman in her forties who had recovered from COVID-19. Sequencing was performed on PBMCs or T cells enriched from blood (not recorded which). The CDR3 sequence: CASSLSSSTDTQYF. The CDR3 DNA sequence: TGTGCCAGCAGCTTGAGTAGCAGCACAGATACGCAGTATTTT.